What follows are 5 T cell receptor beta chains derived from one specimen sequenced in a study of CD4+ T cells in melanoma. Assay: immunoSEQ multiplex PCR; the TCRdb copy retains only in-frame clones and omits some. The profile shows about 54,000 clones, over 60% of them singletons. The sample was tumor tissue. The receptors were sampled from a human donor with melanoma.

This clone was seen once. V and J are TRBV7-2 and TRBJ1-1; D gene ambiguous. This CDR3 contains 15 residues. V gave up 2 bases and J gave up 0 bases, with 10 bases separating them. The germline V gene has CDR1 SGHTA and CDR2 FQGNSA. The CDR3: CASSLSPGMNTEAFF. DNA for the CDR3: TGTGCCAGCAGCTTATCCCCGGGAATGAACACTGAAGCTTTCTTT.

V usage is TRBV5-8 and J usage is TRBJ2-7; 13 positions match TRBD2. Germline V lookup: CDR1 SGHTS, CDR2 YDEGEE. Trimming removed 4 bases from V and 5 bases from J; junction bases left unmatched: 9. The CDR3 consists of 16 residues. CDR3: CASSEGLAGPGDEQYF. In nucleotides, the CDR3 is TGTGCCAGCAGCGAGGGACTAGCGGGACCCGGAGACGAGCAGTACTTC.

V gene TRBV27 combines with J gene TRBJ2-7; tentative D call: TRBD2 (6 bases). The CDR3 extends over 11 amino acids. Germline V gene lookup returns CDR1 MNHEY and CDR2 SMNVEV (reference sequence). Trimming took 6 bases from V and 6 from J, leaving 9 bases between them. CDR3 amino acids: CASSGGSEQYF. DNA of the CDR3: TGTGCCAGCAGCGGGGGTTCCGAGCAGTACTTC.

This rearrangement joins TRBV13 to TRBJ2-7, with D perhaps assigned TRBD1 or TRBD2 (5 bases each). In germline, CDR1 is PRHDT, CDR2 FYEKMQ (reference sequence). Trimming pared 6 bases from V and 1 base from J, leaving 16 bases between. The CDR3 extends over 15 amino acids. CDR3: CASSINRDGSYEQYF. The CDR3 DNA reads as TGTGCCAGCAGTATCAACCGGGACGGGTCCTACGAGCAGTACTTC.

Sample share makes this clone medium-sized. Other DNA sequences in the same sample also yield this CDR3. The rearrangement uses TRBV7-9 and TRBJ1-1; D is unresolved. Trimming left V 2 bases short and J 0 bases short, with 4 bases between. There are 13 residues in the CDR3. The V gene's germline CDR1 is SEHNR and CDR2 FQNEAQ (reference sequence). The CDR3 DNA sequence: TGTGCCAGCAGCTTAACGGTGAACACTGAAGCTTTCTTT. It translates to CASSLTVNTEAFF.